This is a list of T cell receptor beta chains from one sample in a study of tumour-infiltrating T cells in Burkitt lymphoma. Generated by immunoSEQ multiplex PCR, the TCRdb table keeps only in-frame clones and is missing some. The table records 2,000 to 2,500 clones, approximately 15% of them present only once. Specimen: tumor tissue from a relapse. Every receptor here comes from a human donor with relapsed Burkitt lymphoma. Both conserved end residues are part of each CDR3. The D gene is left open where the match is weak. Not every row has a clone size; where given, it reads once, few, many or a size class.

abundance,j_gene,d_gene,v_gene,CDR3aa,CDR3nt
few,TRBJ2-2,TRBD2,TRBV30,CAWSVPPGRASNTGELFF,TGTGCCTGGAGTGTTCCTCCTGGGAGGGCCTCAAACACCGGGGAGCTGTTTTTT
few,TRBJ1-5,-,TRBV4-1,CASSPRKDYQPQHF,TGCGCCAGCAGCCCCCGAAAGGATTATCAGCCCCAGCATTTT
-,TRBJ1-2,TRBD1,TRBV4-1,CASSPRDSNEGYTF,TGCGCCAGCAGCCCACGGGACAGCAATGAGGGCTACACCTTC
-,TRBJ1-2,TRBD1,TRBV5-1,CASSLTGGAFYGYTF,TGCGCCAGCAGCTTGACAGGGGGCGCGTTCTATGGCTACACCTTC
-,TRBJ2-5,-,TRBV11-3,CASSEKGFLGETQYF,TGTGCCAGCAGCGAAAAGGGGTTCCTGGGAGAGACCCAGTACTTC
-,TRBJ2-3,TRBD2,TRBV2,CASSEASGHTDTQYF,TGTGCCAGCAGTGAAGCTAGCGGGCACACAGATACGCAGTATTTT
few,TRBJ1-4,-,TRBV15,CATSSGRLNEKLFF,TGTGCCACCAGCAGTGGACGGCTAAATGAAAAACTGTTTTTT
-,TRBJ1-5,-,TRBV2,CASSIGSEQPQHF,TGTGCCAGCAGTATCGGCAGCGAGCAGCCCCAGCATTTT
few,TRBJ2-1,-,TRBV5-6,CASSLGDYNEQFF,TGTGCCAGCAGCTTGGGTGATTACAATGAGCAGTTCTTC
-,TRBJ2-7,-,TRBV5-4,CASSLGVTLPYEQYF,TGTGCCAGCAGCTTGGGGGTGACTCTTCCCTACGAGCAGTACTTC
-,TRBJ1-1,TRBD1,TRBV30,CAWSAGGRSEAFF,TGTGCCTGGAGTGCAGGGGGCAGGTCTGAAGCTTTCTTT
-,TRBJ1-1,TRBD1,TRBV29-1,CSVEEGQGGSAFF,TGCAGCGTTGAAGAGGGACAGGGCGGCTCGGCTTTCTTT
large,TRBJ1-1,-,TRBV19,CALGLGPEAFF,TGTGCCTTAGGACTCGGGCCTGAAGCTTTCTTT
-,TRBJ2-5,-,TRBV14,CASSPRLVQETQYF,TGTGCCAGCAGCCCTCGGTTGGTCCAAGAGACCCAGTACTTC
-,TRBJ1-2,-,TRBV20-1,CSARDPVGYTF,TGCAGTGCTAGAGACCCGGTTGGCTACACCTTC
-,TRBJ2-6,TRBD1,TRBV2,CANLLTGGEGANVLTF,TGTGCCAACCTTCTTACAGGGGGCGAAGGGGCCAACGTCCTGACTTTC
few,TRBJ2-7,-,TRBV14,CASSQGRQVSEQYF,TGTGCCAGCAGCCAAGGGAGACAGGTTTCCGAGCAGTACTTC
-,TRBJ1-6,-,TRBV7-2,CASGDGASSYNSPLHF,TGTGCCAGCGGGGATGGGGCGTCCTCCTATAATTCACCCCTCCACTTT
-,TRBJ1-1,-,TRBV27,CASRGGAEAFF,TGTGCCAGCAGAGGGGGAGCCGAAGCTTTCTTT
few,TRBJ2-2,-,TRBV9,CASSVEGGTITGELFF,TGTGCCAGCAGCGTAGAGGGGGGGACAATCACCGGGGAGCTGTTTTTT
-,TRBJ2-1,TRBD2,TRBV11-3,CASSPGGLANNEQFF,TGTGCCAGCAGCCCGGGGGGACTAGCGAACAATGAGCAGTTCTTC
few,TRBJ1-2,-,TRBV14,CASSQAGVHGYTF,TGTGCCAGCAGCCAAGCAGGGGTTCATGGCTACACCTTC
few,TRBJ1-5,-,TRBV5-5,CASSLVRSNQPQHF,TGTGCCAGCAGCTTGGTTAGGAGCAATCAGCCCCAGCATTTT
-,TRBJ2-3,-,TRBV5-1,CASSLERDTQYF,TGCGCCAGCAGCTTGGAAAGGGATACGCAGTATTTT
-,TRBJ2-3,TRBD2,TRBV4-2,CASSQTSGGAGTDTQYF,TGTGCCAGCAGCCAAACCAGCGGGGGGGCCGGCACAGATACGCAGTATTTT
-,TRBJ2-1,-,TRBV6-4,CASSQLPYNEQFF,TGTGCCAGCAGCCAACTTCCCTACAATGAGCAGTTCTTC
few,TRBJ2-7,TRBD2,TRBV7-2,CASSGQTSGRAYEQYF,TGTGCCAGCAGCGGGCAGACTAGCGGGAGGGCCTACGAGCAGTACTTC
few,TRBJ2-7,-,TRBV14,CASSQGLVSYEQYF,TGTGCCAGCAGCCAAGGGCTAGTATCCTACGAGCAGTACTTC
-,TRBJ1-4,-,TRBV19,CASSISSWEKLFF,TGTGCCAGTAGTATCTCCTCGTGGGAAAAACTGTTTTTT
few,TRBJ2-1,TRBD2,TRBV5-1,CASSSVTSGRGDEQFF,TGCGCCAGCAGCTCTGTGACTAGCGGGAGGGGCGATGAGCAGTTCTTC
few,TRBJ1-2,-,TRBV30,CAWKAGPSRYGYTF,TGTGCCTGGAAGGCAGGGCCCTCCCGATATGGCTACACCTTC
-,TRBJ1-2,-,TRBV15,CATSREGGAPGYTF,TGTGCCACCAGCAGAGAGGGAGGGGCGCCGGGCTACACCTTC
few,TRBJ2-7,-,TRBV4-2,CASSQASGSDEQYF,TGTGCCAGCAGCCAAGCCAGCGGGTCGGACGAGCAGTACTTC
-,TRBJ2-7,-,TRBV4-1,CASSQETLLAGEQYF,TGCGCCAGCAGCCAAGAGACTTTACTCGCTGGAGAGCAGTACTTC
-,TRBJ1-2,-,TRBV7-8,CASSSGVGYTF,TGTGCCAGCAGCTCCGGGGTGGGCTACACCTTC
-,TRBJ2-1,-,TRBV5-1,CASSLGSYNEQFF,TGCGCCAGCAGCTTAGGCAGTTACAATGAGCAGTTCTTC
few,TRBJ1-1,TRBD1,TRBV29-1,CSVLQGARVVGTEAFF,TGCAGCGTCCTACAGGGGGCGCGTGTTGTGGGCACTGAAGCTTTCTTT
-,TRBJ2-5,-,TRBV11-1,CASSLAEDSTQYF,TGTGCCAGCAGCTTAGCGGAAGATTCTACCCAGTACTTC
few,TRBJ1-5,-,TRBV9,CASSVGAANNQPQHF,TGTGCCAGCAGCGTAGGGGCCGCCAACAATCAGCCCCAGCATTTT
few,TRBJ2-7,TRBD1,TRBV6-4,CASSEETGDYEQYF,TGTGCCAGCAGTGAAGAAACAGGGGACTACGAGCAGTACTTC
-,TRBJ1-5,TRBD1,TRBV5-5,CASSLLRDRNQPQHF,TGTGCCAGCAGCTTACTCCGGGACAGAAATCAGCCCCAGCATTTT
few,TRBJ1-1,-,TRBV30,CAWSSGNTEAFF,TGTGCCTGGAGTTCGGGGAACACTGAAGCTTTCTTT
-,TRBJ1-6,-,TRBV27,CASSYRQVDSPLHF,TGTGCCAGCAGTTACCGACAGGTCGATTCACCCCTCCACTTT
-,TRBJ2-4,-,TRBV5-1,CASNLETGNIQYF,TGCGCCAGCAACTTGGAGACAGGAAACATTCAGTACTTC
-,TRBJ2-1,-,TRBV18,CASSPRSEQFF,TGTGCCAGCTCGCCTAGATCTGAGCAGTTCTTC
-,TRBJ1-5,TRBD1,TRBV27,CASRPTGAGQPQHF,TGTGCCAGCAGACCTACAGGGGCGGGTCAGCCTCAGCATTTT
-,TRBJ2-4,-,TRBV11-2,CASSPWRGVAKNIQYF,TGTGCCAGCTCTCCGTGGAGGGGAGTGGCCAAAAACATTCAGTACTTC
-,TRBJ2-5,-,TRBV29-1,CSVEPGRGREETQYF,TGCAGCGTTGAACCCGGAAGGGGTAGAGAGGAGACCCAGTACTTC
-,TRBJ1-2,-,TRBV9,CASSVGWRSVNNYGYTF,TGTGCCAGCAGCGTAGGATGGAGAAGTGTAAATAACTATGGCTACACCTTC
-,TRBJ1-4,TRBD1,TRBV11-2,CASSPGQGSIEKLFF,TGTGCCAGCAGCCCCGGACAGGGATCAATTGAAAAACTGTTTTTT
few,TRBJ1-4,-,TRBV7-8,CASSLGQARGHLGIGLFF,TGTGCCAGCAGCTTAGGGCAGGCGCGAGGGCACCTTGGAATAGGGCTGTTTTTT
-,TRBJ1-5,-,TRBV15,CATSRPGASQPQHF,TGTGCCACCAGCAGACCAGGGGCGAGTCAGCCCCAGCATTTT
-,TRBJ2-2,-,TRBV7-2,CASSFGTLNTGELFF,TGTGCCAGCAGCTTTGGGACACTGAACACCGGGGAGCTGTTTTTT
-,TRBJ2-5,-,TRBV6-6,CASSRSGEWETQYF,TGTGCCAGCAGCCGGTCAGGGGAATGGGAGACCCAGTACTTC
-,TRBJ1-2,-,TRBV27,CASSSTGGGVYGYTF,TGTGCCAGCAGCTCAACGGGGGGAGGGGTTTATGGCTACACCTTC
few,TRBJ1-5,TRBD1,TRBV30,CAWSGDRGNQPQHF,TGTGCCTGGAGTGGGGACAGGGGCAATCAGCCCCAGCATTTT
-,TRBJ1-6,-,TRBV30,CAWRAVLLPNSPLHF,TGTGCCTGGAGGGCCGTTCTCTTGCCAAATTCACCCCTCCACTTT
-,TRBJ1-4,-,TRBV6-5,CASSYGPGPLNEKLFF,TGTGCCAGCAGTTACGGGCCCGGGCCTCTTAATGAAAAACTGTTTTTT
-,TRBJ2-5,TRBD2,TRBV2,CASSEVVAGTQYF,TGTGCCAGCAGTGAGGTGGTAGCGGGGACCCAGTACTTC